These 30 T cell receptor beta chains were all obtained from the same sample, sequenced in a study of blood T cells in healthy people across ages. Together with a sample-barcoded 5' primer, a J-beta primer mix was included in a second PCR lasting about 7 to 12 cycles. TCRdb passed the 5' RACE reads through MiXCR, listing each CDR3 protein once. The sample contains nearly 800,000 distinct CDR3 sequences, 56% of which appear only once. Specimen: blood. The receptors originated from a man aged 35 to 55 in good health.

The rearrangement uses TRBV6-5 and TRBJ1-2; 9 nucleotides match TRBD1. The J segment lost 7 bases and the V segment lost 5 bases, leaving 2 bases of the junction unmatched. CDR1 MNHEY and CDR2 SVGAGI come from the germline V gene. The CDR3 is 12 residues long. The CDR3 nucleotides read TGTGCCAGCAGTAAGGGACAGGGTGGCTACACCTTC. It translates to CASSKGQGGYTF.

The chain joins TRBV4-1 to TRBJ2-1; the D gene is possibly TRBD2 (6 bases). Germline CDR1 reads MGHRA; CDR2 reads YSYEKL. The V gene lost 2 bases and the J gene lost 10 bases, with 12 bases spanning the gap. The length of the CDR3 is 13 residues. DNA for the CDR3: TGCGCCAGCAGCCAACCGGGGGTTAACGAGCAGTTCTTC. It translates to CASSQPGVNEQFF.

This clonotype was counted between two and nine times. The V call is TRBV5-1, the J call TRBJ2-7; 9 bases are a match to TRBD2. Germline-derived CDR1 and CDR2 are SGHRS and YFSETQ. V lost 0 bases and J lost 1; bases outside the gene matches: 8. The CDR3 has 17 residues. The CDR3 DNA is TGCGCCAGCAGCTTGGGTAGCGGGAGCGGTCGATCCTACGAGCAGTACTTC. Amino acids: CASSLGSGSGRSYEQYF.

The V gene is TRBV4-2, the J gene TRBJ2-1, with a possible D match to TRBD1 (6 bases). The V end lost 0 bases, the J end lost 2 bases, and 11 bases lay between the germline ends. The CDR3 runs to 16 residues. From germline, CDR1 is LGHNA and CDR2 YNFKEQ. CDR3 region: CASSQDGQRTYNEQFF. In DNA, the CDR3 is TGTGCCAGCAGCCAAGATGGACAGAGAACCTACAATGAGCAGTTCTTC.

The chain links TRBV7-9 to TRBJ2-1; D is ambiguous. Per the germline V gene, CDR1 is SEHNR and CDR2 is FQNEAQ (reference sequence). V lost 2 bases and J lost 14, with 16 bases in between. The CDR3 consists of 13 residues. CDR3 region: CASSLSRLSWEFF. The CDR3 coding sequence is TGTGCCAGCAGCTTATCTAGGCTGAGCTGGGAGTTCTTC.

The chain has TRBV24-1 and TRBJ1-5; TRBD1 agrees at 8 bases. V was pared by 4 bases and J by 3 bases, with 19 bases of the junction left unmatched. This CDR3 has 20 residues. In germline, CDR1 is KGHDR, CDR2 SFDVKD. CDR3 residues: CATSDLSWQKQGEFNQPQHF. The CDR3 DNA sequence: TGTGCCACCAGTGACTTAAGTTGGCAAAAACAGGGGGAGTTCAATCAGCCCCAGCATTTT.

The CDR3 reads CASSLSAGAGGRTQYF. In DNA, the CDR3 is TGTGCCAGCAGCTTAAGCGCCGGAGCCGGGGGTCGTACGCAGTATTTT. The chain carries TRBV11-2 and TRBJ2-3; maybe TRBD2 (6 bases). V lost 2 bases, J lost 8 bases, and 20 bases lay in between. This CDR3 comprises 16 residues. CDR1 and CDR2 from the germline V gene are SGHAT and FQNNGV.

The chain uses TRBV4-2 and TRBJ2-7; no firm D call. The germline gives CDR1 LGHNA, CDR2 YNFKEQ. The ends were cut back, 4 bases at V and 5 bases at J, with 6 bases in the middle. This CDR3 contains 11 residues. CDR3 DNA sequence: TGTGCCAGCAGCCGGGCCAACGAGCAGTACTTC. Translation gives CASSRANEQYF.

The rearrangement links TRBV4-2 to TRBJ2-1; 7 positions agree with TRBD1. The J segment lost 4 bases and the V segment lost 2 bases, leaving 5 bases of the junction unmatched. Germline V gene data show CDR1 as LGHNA and CDR2 as YNFKEQ. This CDR3 contains 15 residues. In DNA, the CDR3 is TGTGCCAGCAGCCAAATGGGACAGACATACAATGAGCAGTTCTTC. It specifies CASSQMGQTYNEQFF.

In this sample, this clonotype turned up a few times. This rearrangement joins TRBV11-1 to TRBJ1-2; 7 bases agree with TRBD1. The germline gives CDR1 SGHAT, CDR2 FQDESV (reference sequence). V was pared by 3 bases and J by 7 bases, with 5 bases of the junction left unmatched. The CDR3 spans 13 residues. The CDR3 reads CASSFTGAGGYTF. CDR3 DNA: TGTGCCAGCAGCTTTACAGGGGCTGGTGGCTACACCTTC.

Concerning this clonotype itself: Germline is not matched at one junction end, which may reflect a read error. J is TRBJ2-1 and V is TRBV4-3, with 13 bases lining up with TRBD2. The J call may be incorrect, as the DNA end agrees better with TRBJ2-7. There are 17 residues in the CDR3. Per germline, CDR1 LGHNA and CDR2 YSLEER. The CDR3 here is CACSQERAGLAGNEQYF. The CDR3 DNA is TGCGCCTGCAGCCAAGAAAGGGCGGGACTAGCGGGGAATGAGCAGTACTTC.

V usage is TRBV2 and J usage is TRBJ2-2; 8 nucleotides match TRBD1. The germline CDR1 and CDR2 sequences are SNHLY and FYNNEI. V lost 7 bases and J lost 5; bases outside the gene matches: 18. This CDR3 has 18 amino acids. CDR3 amino acids: CASNQGQGITQGTGELFF. Written as DNA, the CDR3 is TGTGCCAGCAACCAAGGACAGGGCATAACGCAGGGGACCGGGGAGCTGTTTTTT.

V is TRBV6-5 and J is TRBJ2-5; 9 bases are shared with TRBD2. The better agreement between TRBJ2-7 and the DNA end casts doubt on the J call. The CDR3 totals 16 residues. From germline, CDR1 is MNHEY and CDR2 SVGAGI. The CDR3: CASSYERGTSGYEQYF. In nucleotides, the CDR3 is TGTGCCAGCAGTTACGAACGAGGAACTAGCGGGTACGAGCAGTACTTC.

This clonotype was counted between two and nine times. This chain links TRBV9 with TRBJ2-5; D tentatively fits TRBD1 or TRBD2 (5 bases each). CDR1 is SGDLS, CDR2 YYNGEE, per germline. V lost 2 bases to trimming and J lost 2 bases, with 13 bases between them. The CDR3 is made up of 15 amino acids. CDR3 sequence: CASSVWDRPQETQYF. CDR3 nucleotides: TGTGCCAGCAGCGTTTGGGACCGTCCGCAAGAGACCCAGTACTTC.

V and J are TRBV30 and TRBJ1-6; tentative D call: TRBD1 (5 bases). Germline V gene sequence: CDR1 GTSNPN, CDR2 SVGIG (reference sequence). This CDR3 spans 13 amino acids. The germline V and J ends were trimmed by 4 bases and 6 bases, with 10 bases remaining between them. CDR3 in amino acids: CAWMGRSNSPLHF. The CDR3 coding sequence is TGTGCCTGGATGGGACGGAGTAATTCACCCCTCCACTTT.

The genes are TRBV27 and TRBJ2-7; D perhaps matches TRBD2 (6 bases). The V gene lost 1 base and the J gene lost 5 bases, with 15 bases spanning the gap. CDR1 MNHEY and CDR2 SMNVEV come from the germline V gene (reference sequence). The CDR3 is made up of 15 amino acids. CDR3 region: CASSLYTGRFDEQYF. The CDR3 nucleotides read TGTGCCAGCAGTTTATATACCGGGAGATTCGACGAGCAGTACTTC.

V and J are TRBV28 and TRBJ1-1; D uncertain. V was trimmed by 7 bases and J by 2 bases, leaving 14 bases between them. In germline, CDR1 is MDHEN, CDR2 SYDVKM. The CDR3 runs 14 residues. CDR3 sequence (DNA): TGTGCCAGCATGGTCCCCCGGGGTAACACTGAAGCTTTCTTT. This translates into CASMVPRGNTEAFF.

In its sample, this clonotype was seen a few times. This chain connects TRBV7-2 to TRBJ2-5, with D uncertain. The germline V and J ends were trimmed by 6 bases and 7 bases, with 21 bases remaining between them. The germline V gene has CDR1 SGHTA and CDR2 FQGNSA. The CDR3 covers 15 residues. DNA for the CDR3: TGTGCCAGCAGTCAAGCACCCGGGCAACCCAGGACCCAGTACTTC. Translated: CASSQAPGQPRTQYF. The full variable domain, its missing parts supplied by reference TRBV7-2 and TRBJ2-5, is GAGVSQSPSNKVTEKGKDVELRCDPISGHTALYWYRQSLGQGLEFLIYFQGNSAPDKSGLPSDRFSAERTGGSVSTLTIQRTQQEDSAVYLCASSQAPGQPRTQYFGPGTRLLVL.

This chain connects TRBV27 to TRBJ2-5, with D possibly being TRBD2 (6 bases). V was pared by 5 bases and J by 1 base, with 17 bases between. Germline CDR1 and CDR2: MNHEY and SMNVEV (reference sequence). CDR3 length: 16 residues. The CDR3 nucleotides are TGTGCCAGCAGTCCCAGTGGGGTGGGGGGCCAAGAGACCCAGTACTTC. This codes for CASSPSGVGGQETQYF.

This clonotype occurred a few times. The V call is TRBV5-5, the J call TRBJ1-3, with D perhaps TRBD1 (5 bases). The CDR3 is 16 amino acids. The V end was cut by 4 bases, the J end by 0 bases, with 14 bases between. Per the germline V gene, CDR1 is SGHKS and CDR2 is YYEKEE (reference sequence). CDR3 DNA sequence: TGTGCCAGCAGCGGGGGACGGGCACTCTCTGGAAACACCATATATTTT. It specifies CASSGGRALSGNTIYF.

V and J are TRBV4-2 and TRBJ2-4; 7 bases fit TRBD2. The J call may be incorrect, as the DNA end agrees better with TRBJ2-7. The CDR3 has 18 residues. Germline V gene data show CDR1 as LGHNA and CDR2 as YNFKEQ. CDR3 in amino acids: CASSQFGGGARTTYEQYF. CDR3 nucleotide sequence: TGTGCCAGCAGCCAATTTGGGGGAGGGGCGAGAACCACCTACGAGCAGTACTTC.

The chain joins TRBV10-3 to TRBJ2-5; the match to TRBD2 covers 7 bases. Per the germline V gene, CDR1 is ENHRY and CDR2 is SYGVKD. The CDR3 spans 16 residues. J was trimmed by 5 bases and V by 11 bases; bases with no gene match: 20. CDR3 amino acids: CASSAVNGEGGETQYF. The CDR3 DNA follows: TGTGCCTCGTCCGCGGTGAATGGGGAGGGAGGTGAGACCCAGTACTTC.

This clonotype was counted only a few times. The J gene is TRBJ1-1, the V gene TRBV4-2; TRBD1 might be the D (5 bases). CDR3 length: 12 amino acids. Trimming pared 5 bases from V and 8 bases from J, leaving 12 bases between. Germline lookup yields CDR1 LGHNA and CDR2 YNFKEQ. The CDR3 here is CASSTQGREAFF. Written as DNA, the CDR3 is TGTGCCAGCAGCACGCAGGGTCGCGAAGCTTTCTTT.

This clonotype was found a few times. The chain employs TRBV29-1 and TRBJ2-4, with 10 bases aligning to TRBD1. Germline trimming cut 3 bases from V and 4 bases from J; bases unmatched to any gene: 0. The CDR3 has 13 residues. Germline V gene lookup returns CDR1 SQVTM and CDR2 ANQGSEA. CDR3 region: CSVEDRGKNIQYF. CDR3 nucleotide sequence: TGCAGCGTTGAGGACAGGGGGAAAAACATTCAGTACTTC.

The chain is built from TRBV15 and TRBJ1-1; no firm D call. V gave up 8 bases and J gave up 0 bases, with 10 bases separating them. Germline CDR1 and CDR2: LNHNV and YYDKDF (reference sequence). The CDR3 loop spans 13 amino acids. The DNA of the CDR3 is TGTGCCACCTCGGGAGGTTTGAACACTGAAGCTTTCTTT. Translated, it gives CATSGGLNTEAFF.

This clonotype occurred a few times. V gene TRBV20-1 combines with J gene TRBJ1-5; D uncertain. CDR3 length: 14 amino acids. CDR1 is DFQATT, CDR2 SNEGSKA, per germline (reference sequence). V lost 5 bases to trimming and J lost 0 bases, with 11 bases between them. The CDR3 region is CSARTEYSNQPQHF. In DNA form, the CDR3 reads TGCAGTGCTCGGACCGAGTATAGCAATCAGCCCCAGCATTTT.

V is TRBV28 and J is TRBJ2-1; 7 nucleotides agree with TRBD1. CDR3 length: 15 amino acids. The trim removed 9 bases at V and 8 bases at J, leaving 16 bases unmatched. Germline values: CDR1 MDHEN, CDR2 SYDVKM. The CDR3 sequence is CASKLSALTGYEQFF. The CDR3 DNA reads as TGTGCCAGTAAGCTCTCCGCCTTGACAGGGTATGAGCAGTTCTTC.

This rearrangement joins TRBV7-9 to TRBJ2-1, with no clear D. The CDR3 has 15 residues. V was trimmed by 4 bases and J by 4 bases, leaving 14 bases between them. In germline, CDR1 is SEHNR, CDR2 FQNEAQ (reference sequence). The CDR3 DNA is TGTGCCAGCAGCTCCTTCCGCGCCAAATACAATGAGCAGTTCTTC. Its protein is CASSSFRAKYNEQFF.

The V and J genes are TRBV6-1 and TRBJ1-5, with 9 bases fitting TRBD1. This CDR3 spans 15 amino acids. The V segment lost 6 bases and the J segment 2 bases; nucleotides outside the gene matches: 5. CDR1 is MNHNS, CDR2 SASEGT, per germline. Here the CDR3 DNA reads TGTGCCAGCAGCTTCCGGGACAGGGGCAATCAGCCCCAGCATTTT. This encodes CASSFRDRGNQPQHF.

The gene calls are TRBV10-3 and TRBJ2-3; 8 bases map to TRBD2. The CDR3 runs to 14 residues. Germline V lookup: CDR1 ENHRY, CDR2 SYGVKD. Trimming removed 6 bases from V and 2 bases from J; junction bases left unmatched: 4. CDR3 sequence: CAISSSGYTDTQYF. The CDR3 DNA reads TGTGCCATCAGCTCTAGCGGGTACACAGATACGCAGTATTTT.